This T cell receptor beta chain is drawn from a study of blood T cell repertoires in COVID-19 (TCRdb year 2020). General notes on the study: The collaborator samples originated in the United States, Italy and Spain and spanned the acute and convalescent phases of COVID-19. The samples were drawn from two sources: the first 160 participants of the ongoing ImmuneRACE study, and 1,200 or so subjects contributed by 6 global collaborators. Where available, HLA class I and class II types were taken from metadata supplied by the sample provider and were not determined by assay-based typing. The prospective study material was composed of cDNA or gDNA derived from T cells, B-cell-depleted T cells, or PBMCs. The repertoires were released in a freely available public database meant as a resource for research on the immune response to SARS-CoV-2. Sample metadata almost always included a de-identified subject ID, COVID-19 status, age in years and sex. The dataset comprised deeply sampled blood TCRbeta repertoires from subjects exposed to, actively infected with, or recovered from COVID-19. What the research found in general, with its limitations: Clinical and demographic metadata were provided uncurated, with the amount varying by source and participant.

The collaborating institutions used their own protocols to collect whole blood in K2EDTA tubes. For TCRbeta analysis, collaborators shipped samples as frozen whole blood, isolated PBMCs, or DNA extracted from either of those sample types. TCRbeta CDR3 regions were amplified from genomic DNA using the immunoSEQ Assay, a bias-controlled multiplex PCR. Turning to the authors' computational methods: Within the assay, amplification of reference gene primers was used to estimate how many nucleated cells each sample contained. Sequence reads were collapsed and filtered to measure the absolute abundance of every unique TCRbeta CDR3 rearrangement. For each sample, productive Simpson clonality was calculated by taking the square root of Simpson's diversity index across productive rearrangements. TCRdb's version of the immuneACCESS table is confined to in-frame rearrangements and falls short of the full clone set. An unresolved V gene accounts for under half of the shortfall where checked; the remainder is of unknown origin. That table gives V, J and clone size, and the DNA gave D and trimming. The sample records some 160,000 clones, around 83% of which are singletons. The ten largest clones represent 1.5% of the sample.

Of note for this clone: Its specific antigen is unknown. Base qualities are missing; no much larger clone stands one base away.

The junction carries 9 bases between V and J, which are trimmed by 5 bases and 1 base respectively. The germline V gene provides CDR1 SNHLY and CDR2 FYNNEI. Including cysteine and phenylalanine, the CDR3 has 13 amino acids. Only CDR3 DNA is held: 39 bases, read in frame from base 1. Sequencing input: peripheral blood. The sequence was collected from a human donor in a cohort sampled during active COVID-19. The V gene is TRBV2 and the J gene is TRBJ2-7, with TRBD1 as a weak D call on 6 bases. This receptor carries the CDR3 CASSLRGSYEQYF. The nucleotides read TGTGCCAGCAGTTTAAGGGGGTCCTACGAGCAGTACTTC. Reference TRBV2 and TRBJ2-7 genes cover what lies past the CDR3, so the full variable domain is EPEVTQTPSHQVTQMGQEVILRCVPISNHLYFYWYRQILGQKVEFLVSFYNNEISEKSEIFDDQFSVERPDGSNFTLKIRSTKLEDSAMYFCASSLRGSYEQYFGPGTRLTVT.